This TCR beta chain originates from a study of blood T cell repertoires in COVID-19. On the study more broadly: T cells, B-cell-depleted T cells, or PBMCs supplied cDNA or gDNA.

With 4 bases clipped from V and 9 bases from J, the junction kept 5 bases outside the gene matches. CDR1 and CDR2 (germline): SGHDN, FVKESK. The CDR3 extends over 15 amino acids. Assay used: immunoSEQ multiplex PCR; TCRdb lists only in-frame clones, some missing. The sample comprises 100,000 to 150,000 clones, approximately 71% of which are singletons, and 2% to 2.5% rests with the top ten. J is TRBJ2-1 and V is TRBV14; TRBD2 agrees at 14 bases. Material for sequencing was peripheral blood. The TCR sequence derives from a woman aged 70-85 years with acute or convalescent COVID-19. Here the CDR3 reads CASSPRLAGGSEQFF. The CDR3, as DNA: TGTGCCAGCAGCCCAAGACTAGCGGGAGGGTCTGAGCAGTTCTTC.